The next 3 T cell receptor beta chains were all read from a single sample in a study of blood T cell repertoires in COVID-19. Clones were sequenced by immunoSEQ multiplex PCR, and TCRdb holds only the in-frame ones, with some missing. The table records around 54,000 clones, about nine tenths of them present only once. Sample: peripheral blood. Receptors originate from a woman between 40 and 55 years old with active COVID-19.

The J gene is TRBJ2-3, the V gene TRBV7-3, with D perhaps matching TRBD2 (5 bases). This CDR3 region has 14 residues. The germline V gene has CDR1 SGHTA and CDR2 FQGTGA. Trimming took off 5 bases at V and 4 bases at J, with 13 bases between the two ends. The CDR3 coding sequence is TGTGCCAGCAGCGCGAGGGCTGGCGCAGATACGCAGTATTTT. Protein product: CASSARAGADTQYF.

The sample holds one count of this clone. Other nucleotide sequences in the sample specify the same CDR3. This chain connects TRBV6-5 to TRBJ2-5; 7 nucleotides align to TRBD2. V shed 6 bases, J shed 5 bases, and the junction held 0 bases outside the gene matches. This CDR3 is 11 amino acids long. Germline CDR1 and CDR2: MNHEY and SVGAGI. The CDR3: CASRRGETQYF. The CDR3 region has the DNA TGTGCCAGCAGGCGGGGGGAGACCCAGTACTTC.

This clone came up once. The V gene is TRBV10-3, the J gene TRBJ2-1, with TRBD1 identical over 7 bases. Per the germline V gene, CDR1 is ENHRY and CDR2 is SYGVKD. The CDR3 is 15 residues long. The J segment lost 2 bases and the V segment lost 10 bases, leaving 11 bases of the junction unmatched. DNA for the CDR3: TGTGCCACCTACCCTGGGCAGGGGGCCTACAATGAGCAGTTCTTC. Residues: CATYPGQGAYNEQFF.